This T cell receptor (beta chain) was documented in a study of T cell responses to AZD1222 COVID-19 vaccine. Findings and limits, study-wide: Nearly half of the spike-specific TCRs reportedly recognize variant regions that carry no mutations. Spike was spanned by vaccine-associated CD4 TCRs, which were dominant at 160-218 and 743-854. Donors, mostly white British, included more females; clonal diversity was possibly underestimated. Breadth and depth of Spike-specific TCRs rose after two AZD1222 doses.

As for this clone: Its antigen is currently unknown.

Some clones are missing from TCRdb's copy, which holds only in-frame ones; the method was immunoSEQ multiplex PCR. Of about 79,000 clones listed, 92% are singletons. CDR3 length: 16 amino acids. V was cut by 0 bases and J by 2 bases, with 11 bases left in between. Per germline, CDR1 SGHVS and CDR2 FNYEAQ. This TCR derives from an adult in good health. The source material was peripheral blood, sampled on day 0 of MenACWY control vaccination. The chain combines TRBV7-6 with TRBJ2-1, with D perhaps TRBD2 (7 bases). The CDR3 reads CASSLAPGGAYNEQFF. As DNA, the CDR3 is TGTGCCAGCAGCTTAGCGCCGGGGGGCGCCTACAATGAGCAGTTCTTC. The entire variable domain, with the rest obtained from reference TRBV7-6 and TRBJ2-1, is as follows: GAGVSQSPRYKVTKRGQDVALRCDPISGHVSLYWYRQALGQGPEFLTYFNYEAQQDKSGLPNDRFSAERPEGSISTLTIQRTEQRDSAMYRCASSLAPGGAYNEQFFGPGTRLTVL.